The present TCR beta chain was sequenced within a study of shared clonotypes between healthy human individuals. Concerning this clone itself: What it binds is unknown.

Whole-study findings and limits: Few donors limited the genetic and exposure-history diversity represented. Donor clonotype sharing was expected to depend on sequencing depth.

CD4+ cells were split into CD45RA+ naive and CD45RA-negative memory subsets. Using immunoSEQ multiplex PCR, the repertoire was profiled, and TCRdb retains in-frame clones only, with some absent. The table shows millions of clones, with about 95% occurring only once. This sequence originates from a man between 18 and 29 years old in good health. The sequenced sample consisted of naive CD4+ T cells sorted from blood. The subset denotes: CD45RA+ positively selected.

The CDR3 loop is CASSESDRPFSDTQYF. In nucleotides, the CDR3 is TGTGCCAGCAGTGAGAGTGACCGACCTTTCTCAGATACGCAGTATTTT. The V call is TRBV6-1, the J call TRBJ2-3; D call uncertain. Germline CDR1 reads MNHNS; CDR2 reads SASEGT. The germline V and J ends were trimmed by 3 bases and 4 bases, with 17 bases remaining between them. The CDR3 is 16 amino acids.